This TCR beta chain was sequenced in a study of blood T cell repertoires in COVID-19. About the study: The study drew acute and convalescent COVID-19 samples from the United States, Italy and Spain. The cDNA or gDNA used as material had been derived from T cells, B-cell-depleted T cells, or PBMCs.

The protocol was immunoSEQ multiplex PCR, while the TCRdb copy is restricted to in-frame clones and leaves out a portion. The table records 75,000 to 95,000 clones, 70% to 90% of them present only once. This CDR3 spans 14 amino acids. V lost 6 bases, J lost 7 bases, and 16 bases lay in between. Germline V gene data show CDR1 as SEHNR and CDR2 as FQNEAQ (reference sequence). This chain connects TRBV7-9 to TRBJ2-1, with D possibly TRBD1 on 6 matching bases. The specimen was peripheral blood. The source is a man in his fifties with active COVID-19. CDR3 bases: TGTGCCAGCAGACAACCCGGGACATTGAATGAGCAGTTCTTC. Encoded protein: CASRQPGTLNEQFF.